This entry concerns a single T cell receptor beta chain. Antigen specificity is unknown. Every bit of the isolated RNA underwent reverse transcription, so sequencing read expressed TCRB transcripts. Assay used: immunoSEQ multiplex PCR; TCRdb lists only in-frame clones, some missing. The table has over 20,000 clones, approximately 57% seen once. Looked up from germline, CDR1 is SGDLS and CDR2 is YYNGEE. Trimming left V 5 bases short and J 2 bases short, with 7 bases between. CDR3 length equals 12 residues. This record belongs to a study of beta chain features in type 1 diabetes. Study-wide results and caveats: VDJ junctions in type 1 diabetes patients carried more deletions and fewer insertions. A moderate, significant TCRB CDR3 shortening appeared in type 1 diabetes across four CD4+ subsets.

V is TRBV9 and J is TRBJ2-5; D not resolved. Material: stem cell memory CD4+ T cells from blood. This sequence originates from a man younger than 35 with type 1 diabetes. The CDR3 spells CASSFSQETQYF. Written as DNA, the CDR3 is TGTGCCAGCAGTTTCTCTCAAGAGACCCAGTACTTC.